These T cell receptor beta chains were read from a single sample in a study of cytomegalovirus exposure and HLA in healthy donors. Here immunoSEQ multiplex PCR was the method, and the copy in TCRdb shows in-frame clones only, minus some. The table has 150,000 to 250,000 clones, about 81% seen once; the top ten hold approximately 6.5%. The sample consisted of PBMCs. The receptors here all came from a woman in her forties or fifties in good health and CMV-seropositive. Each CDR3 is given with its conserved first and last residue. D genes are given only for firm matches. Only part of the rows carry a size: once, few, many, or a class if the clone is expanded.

CASSLVSNYGYTF	TGTGCCAGCAGCTTGGTCTCTAACTATGGCTACACCTTC	TRBJ1-2	-	TRBV5-4	-
CASSLVTGGAGYTF	TGTGCCAGCAGCTTAGTCACAGGGGGCGCTGGCTACACCTTC	TRBJ1-2	TRBD1	TRBV7-2	-
CASSPQDREAFF	TGTGCCAGCTCACCCCAGGACAGGGAAGCTTTCTTT	TRBJ1-1	TRBD1	TRBV18	-
CASSTGTGNTIYF	TGTGCCAGCAGTACAGGGACTGGAAACACCATATATTTT	TRBJ1-3	-	TRBV6-5	-
CVSKGKRYNEQFF	TGTGTCAGCAAGGGGAAGAGGTACAATGAGCAGTTCTTC	TRBJ2-1	-	TRBV19	-
CASSPRTDSTDTQYF	TGTGCCAGCAGCCCTAGGACAGATAGCACAGATACGCAGTATTTT	TRBJ2-3	-	TRBV2	-
CASSSQGVGEQYF	TGTGCCAGCAGTTCACAGGGGGTGGGCGAGCAGTACTTC	TRBJ2-7	TRBD1	TRBV27	-
CAMRVGDTQYF	TGTGCCATGCGGGTGGGGGATACGCAGTATTTT	TRBJ2-3	-	TRBV27	-
CASSQEASSGANGLTF	TGCGCCAGCAGCCAAGAGGCCAGCTCTGGGGCCAACGGCCTGACTTTC	TRBJ2-6	-	TRBV4-1	-
CASSLGTQETQYF	TGCGCCAGCAGCTTGGGGACACAAGAGACCCAGTACTTC	TRBJ2-5	-	TRBV5-1	-
CASSRTGYEKLFF	TGTGCCAGCAGTCGGACAGGCTATGAAAAACTGTTTTTT	TRBJ1-4	TRBD1	TRBV6-1	-
CASSSGPGTVNLMGYEQYF	TGTGCCAGCAGTTCAGGGCCCGGGACAGTCAACCTGATGGGCTACGAGCAGTACTTC	TRBJ2-7	TRBD1	TRBV27	-
CASSLASGTGFTIYF	TGCGCCAGCAGCTTGGCCTCGGGAACGGGTTTCACCATATATTTT	TRBJ1-3	-	TRBV5-1	-
CASSLGLAGQETQYF	TGTGCCAGCAGCTTAGGGCTAGCGGGGCAGGAGACCCAGTACTTC	TRBJ2-5	TRBD2	TRBV7-2	-
CASRQGALNTEAFF	TGTGCCAGTAGGCAGGGGGCCCTGAACACTGAAGCTTTCTTT	TRBJ1-1	TRBD1	TRBV19	-
CASIRQGAIEAFF	TGTGCCAGTATCAGACAGGGGGCGATTGAAGCTTTCTTT	TRBJ1-1	TRBD1	TRBV19	-
CASSDPGGPAAGELFF	TGTGCCAGCAGCGACCCGGGGGGACCCGCGGCCGGGGAGCTGTTTTTT	TRBJ2-2	TRBD2	TRBV9	-
CAISRTSGSYEQYF	TGTGCCATCAGCAGGACTAGCGGTTCCTACGAGCAGTACTTC	TRBJ2-7	TRBD2	TRBV10-3	-
CATVAPWNTEAFF	TGTGCCACCGTAGCCCCCTGGAACACTGAAGCTTTCTTT	TRBJ1-1	-	TRBV28	-
CATSPRVLKAGPDGFSYNEQFF	TGTGCCACCAGCCCCAGAGTATTAAAGGCGGGGCCAGACGGGTTCTCCTACAATGAGCAGTTCTTC	TRBJ2-1	-	TRBV15	few
CASSVPAWTSGGDLPPTDTQYF	TGTGCCAGCAGCGTACCGGCCTGGACTAGCGGGGGCGATCTCCCCCCCACAGATACGCAGTATTTT	TRBJ2-3	TRBD2	TRBV9	-
CASSLADRAQETQYF	TGTGCCAGCAGCTTGGCGGACAGGGCTCAAGAGACCCAGTACTTC	TRBJ2-5	TRBD1	TRBV5-4	-
CASGGQSNQPQHF	TGTGCCAGCGGAGGACAGAGCAATCAGCCCCAGCATTTT	TRBJ1-5	-	TRBV28	-
CASNPLRAGEAFF	TGTGCCAGCAATCCCTTGAGGGCTGGTGAAGCTTTCTTT	TRBJ1-1	-	TRBV28	-
CASSLAPGGQYYNEQFF	TGTGCCAGCAGCTTGGCGCCAGGGGGCCAATACTACAATGAGCAGTTCTTC	TRBJ2-1	TRBD1	TRBV5-4	-
CASSQRGGGEKLFF	TGTGCCAGCAGCCAGCGGGGGGGAGGTGAAAAACTGTTTTTT	TRBJ1-4	-	TRBV12-1	-
CASSLVGGSSGANVLTF	TGTGCCAGCAGCTTAGTAGGGGGTAGCTCTGGGGCCAACGTCCTGACTTTC	TRBJ2-6	-	TRBV7-6	-
CASSLGVGVAGTYEQYF	TGTGCCAGCAGCTTGGGGGTAGGCGTCGCGGGAACCTACGAGCAGTACTTC	TRBJ2-7	-	TRBV5-6	-
CASSLAGYRNEQYF	TGTGCCAGCAGCTTAGCGGGTTACCGGAACGAGCAGTACTTC	TRBJ2-7	-	TRBV11-2	-
CASTLAGGPAYEQYF	TGCGCCAGCACCCTAGCGGGGGGACCGGCCTACGAGCAGTACTTC	TRBJ2-7	TRBD2	TRBV5-1	-
CASTAPGTAKNSQYF	TGTGCCAGCACGGCCCCGGGAACAGCCAAAAACAGTCAGTACTTC	TRBJ2-4	-	TRBV6-5	-
CAISESRDSGNTIYF	TGTGCCATCAGTGAGTCGAGAGACTCTGGAAACACCATATATTTT	TRBJ1-3	-	TRBV10-3	few
CASSTSTGQSTGELFF	TGTGCCAGTAGTACCTCGACAGGTCAGAGCACCGGGGAGCTGTTTTTT	TRBJ2-2	-	TRBV19	-
CASRQDSAPPDGYTF	TGTGCCAGCAGACAGGACAGCGCGCCTCCCGATGGCTACACCTTC	TRBJ1-2	-	TRBV28	-
CAISAEGAVTQYF	TGTGCCATCAGTGCGGAGGGGGCGGTTACGCAGTATTTT	TRBJ2-3	-	TRBV10-3	-
CASSSTATNEKLFF	TGCGCCAGCAGCTCGACAGCAACTAATGAAAAACTGTTTTTT	TRBJ1-4	-	TRBV5-1	-
CASSTRGGEKLFF	TGTGCCAGCAGCACCAGGGGTGGGGAAAAACTGTTTTTT	TRBJ1-4	-	TRBV5-6	-
CATSRDVRANTEAFF	TGTGCCACCAGCAGAGACGTCAGGGCAAACACTGAAGCTTTCTTT	TRBJ1-1	-	TRBV15	few
CASRTFNEQFF	TGTGCCAGTAGGACATTCAATGAGCAGTTCTTC	TRBJ2-1	-	TRBV2	-
CSVREGGRKSEQYF	TGCAGCGTCCGGGAGGGAGGGAGAAAGTCCGAGCAGTACTTC	TRBJ2-7	TRBD2	TRBV29-1	-
CASTLSGGVQETQYF	TGTGCCAGCACTCTATCAGGAGGGGTACAAGAGACCCAGTACTTC	TRBJ2-5	-	TRBV6-5	once
CASSPRQGYYGYTF	TGTGCCAGCAGCCCCAGACAGGGGTACTATGGCTACACCTTC	TRBJ1-2	TRBD1	TRBV6-5	-
CASSPLASAYNEQFF	TGTGCCAGCAGCCCCCTGGCCAGCGCCTACAATGAGCAGTTCTTC	TRBJ2-1	-	TRBV11-3	few
CASNRDAGELFF	TGTGCCAGTAACAGGGACGCCGGGGAGCTGTTTTTT	TRBJ2-2	-	TRBV19	-
CASSPRAAGELFF	TGTGCCAGCAGCCCGAGGGCAGCCGGGGAGCTGTTTTTT	TRBJ2-2	-	TRBV5-4	-
CASSKGHGYTF	TGTGCCAGTTCTAAGGGGCATGGCTACACCTTC	TRBJ1-2	-	TRBV19	once
CASSLVNRGWETQYF	TGTGCCAGCAGCTTAGTAAACAGGGGCTGGGAGACCCAGTACTTC	TRBJ2-5	TRBD1	TRBV7-9	-
CASSFPPDNEQFF	TGTGCCAGCAGCTTCCCTCCGGACAATGAGCAGTTCTTC	TRBJ2-1	-	TRBV5-4	-
CASRPTAGPFYGYTF	TGCGCCAGCAGGCCTACAGCAGGCCCTTTCTATGGCTACACCTTC	TRBJ1-2	-	TRBV5-1	-
CASSPPTGLTEAFF	TGTGCCAGCTCACCACCAACAGGGTTGACTGAAGCTTTCTTT	TRBJ1-1	-	TRBV18	-
CASSLGASGRGDEQFF	TGTGCCAGCAGTTTAGGAGCTAGCGGGAGGGGCGATGAGCAGTTCTTC	TRBJ2-1	TRBD2	TRBV27	-
CASGDYDRPGTQYF	TGTGCTAGTGGAGATTACGACAGGCCGGGGACCCAGTACTTC	TRBJ2-5	-	TRBV12-5	once
CASINGGSYEQYF	TGTGCCAGCATCAACGGGGGGTCCTACGAGCAGTACTTC	TRBJ2-7	TRBD2	TRBV2	-